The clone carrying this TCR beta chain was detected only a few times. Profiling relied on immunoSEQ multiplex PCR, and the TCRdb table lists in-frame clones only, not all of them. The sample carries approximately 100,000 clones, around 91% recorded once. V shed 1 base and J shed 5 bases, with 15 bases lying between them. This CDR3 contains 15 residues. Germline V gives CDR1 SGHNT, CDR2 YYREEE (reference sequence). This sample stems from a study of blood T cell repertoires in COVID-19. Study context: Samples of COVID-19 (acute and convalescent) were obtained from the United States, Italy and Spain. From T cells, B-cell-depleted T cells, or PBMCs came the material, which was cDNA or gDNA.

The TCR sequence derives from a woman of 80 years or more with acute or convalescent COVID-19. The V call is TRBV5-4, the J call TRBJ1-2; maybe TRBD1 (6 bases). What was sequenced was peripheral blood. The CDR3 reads CASSLSTTGAYGYTF. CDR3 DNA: TGTGCCAGCAGCTTGTCGACGACAGGAGCTTATGGCTACACCTTC.